These 22 T cell receptor beta chains share one sample of origin, sequenced in a study of blood T cell repertoires in COVID-19. Using immunoSEQ multiplex PCR, the repertoire was profiled, and TCRdb retains in-frame clones only, with some absent. This sample carries about 85,000 clones, approximately 78% of them seen once, and the ten largest clones take approximately 1.2%. Sequenced: peripheral blood. Receptors originate from a woman older than 75 with acute or convalescent COVID-19.

V usage is TRBV7-6 and J usage is TRBJ2-5, with 7 bases that match TRBD1. The CDR3 spans 16 residues. The germline CDR1 and CDR2 sequences are SGHVS and FNYEAQ. J gave up 1 base and V 2 bases, and 7 bases lay outside the gene matches. CDR3 in amino acids: CASSLRQGIPQETQYF. CDR3 bases: TGTGCCAGCAGCTTAAGACAGGGCATCCCCCAAGAGACCCAGTACTTC.

J is TRBJ2-2 and V is TRBV15; tentative D call: TRBD2 (6 bases). V was trimmed by 0 bases and J by 1 base, leaving 9 bases between them. Looked up from germline, CDR1 is LNHNV and CDR2 is YYDKDF (reference sequence). CDR3 length: 16 amino acids. CDR3 protein: CATSRDTSRNTGELFF. The CDR3 DNA reads TGTGCCACCAGCAGAGATACTAGCCGGAACACCGGGGAGCTGTTTTTT.

The rearrangement uses TRBV19 and TRBJ1-5, with TRBD1 as a possible D gene (6 bases). The germline CDR1 and CDR2 sequences are LNHDA and SQIVND (reference sequence). Trimming took 5 bases from V and 5 from J, leaving 10 bases between them. This CDR3 is built from 13 residues. The CDR3 spells CASSYSGDQPQHF. The CDR3 DNA follows: TGTGCCAGTAGTTATTCAGGGGATCAGCCCCAGCATTTT.

The chain uses TRBV28 and TRBJ1-2, with D uncertain. CDR3 length: 13 residues. Germline CDR1 is MDHEN and CDR2 is SYDVKM. V was shortened by 6 bases and J by 1 base, with 9 bases between the two germline ends. The CDR3 loop is CASSNSVNYGYTF. CDR3 bases: TGTGCCAGCAGCAACAGTGTTAACTATGGCTACACCTTC.

CDR3 protein: CASSQGTGGNSPLHF. The CDR3 nucleotides are TGTGCCAGCAGCCAAGGAACAGGCGGTAATTCACCCCTCCACTTT. The V and J genes are TRBV3-1 (or the pseudogene TRBV3-2) and TRBJ1-6; D might be TRBD1 (5 bases). Trimming left V 1 base short and J 6 bases short, with 10 bases between. The V gene's germline CDR1 is LGHDT and CDR2 YNNKEL (reference sequence). This CDR3 comprises 15 residues.

The rearrangement links TRBV27 to TRBJ1-2; a weak D match, TRBD1 (6 bases). CDR3 length: 15 amino acids. The V and J ends lost 4 bases and 4 bases respectively, with 16 bases between them. Per germline, CDR1 MNHEY and CDR2 SMNVEV (reference sequence). The CDR3 here is CASSSLGGGSYGYTF. Here the CDR3 DNA reads TGTGCCAGCAGTTCCCTGGGAGGGGGTAGCTATGGCTACACCTTC.

The rearrangement links TRBV20-1 to TRBJ2-2, with 7 positions matching TRBD1. The trim removed 3 bases at V and 3 bases at J, leaving 16 bases unmatched. The germline V gene has CDR1 DFQATT and CDR2 SNEGSKA (reference sequence). The CDR3 contains 18 residues. CDR3 sequence reads: CSASPWAGTEGHTGELFF. Written as DNA, the CDR3 is TGCAGTGCTAGTCCATGGGCAGGGACAGAGGGTCACACCGGGGAGCTGTTTTTT.

V and J are TRBV5-1 and TRBJ1-4; D possibly corresponds to TRBD1 (5 bases). In germline, CDR1 is SGHRS, CDR2 YFSETQ. The V gene lost 1 base and the J gene lost 8 bases, with 12 bases spanning the gap. This CDR3 is built from 14 residues. CDR3 coding DNA: TGCGCCAGCAGCTTGATGGGGGACTGGGAAAAACTGTTTTTT. Protein: CASSLMGDWEKLFF.

The chain has TRBV19 and TRBJ2-1; TRBD1 aligns across 7 bases. Germline loops: CDR1 LNHDA, CDR2 SQIVND (reference sequence). The CDR3 runs to 13 residues. The trim removed 8 bases at V and 3 bases at J, leaving 4 bases unmatched. CDR3 sequence: CASLDRNYNEQFF. The DNA for the CDR3 is TGTGCCAGTTTGGACAGGAACTACAATGAGCAGTTCTTC. The complete variable domain, with remaining parts taken from reference TRBV19 and TRBJ2-1, reads DGGITQSPKYLFRKEGQNVTLSCEQNLNHDAMYWYRQDPGQGLRLIYYSQIVNDFQKGDIAEGYSVSREKKESFPLTVTSAQKNPTAFYLCASLDRNYNEQFFGPGTRLTVL.

This clone was detected once. This chain links TRBV5-1 with TRBJ2-7, with TRBD1 identical over 9 bases. The CDR3 spans 15 residues. The ends lost 4 bases at V and 2 bases at J; junction bases unmatched: 7. Germline V gives CDR1 SGHRS, CDR2 YFSETQ. Written as DNA, the CDR3 is TGCGCCAGCAGCCCCTGGACAGGGGAGGCCTACGAGCAGTACTTC. It yields the protein CASSPWTGEAYEQYF. The whole variable domain, filled in from reference TRBV5-1 and TRBJ2-7, reads KAGVTQTPRYLIKTRGQQVTLSCSPISGHRSVSWYQQTPGQGLQFLFEYFSETQRNKGNFPGRFSGRQFSNSRSEMNVSTLELGDSALYLCASSPWTGEAYEQYFGPGTRLTVT.

The genes are TRBV7-8 and TRBJ1-2; weak D call: TRBD1 (5 bases). V was shortened by 4 bases and J by 10 bases, with 16 bases between the two germline ends. The CDR3 spans 13 residues. The germline V gene encodes CDR1 SGHVS and CDR2 FQNEAQ. CDR3 bases: TGTGCCAGCAGCTCCCCGACAGACCTGTACTACACCTTC. Translated: CASSSPTDLYYTF.

The gene calls are TRBV3-1 (or the pseudogene TRBV3-2) and TRBJ2-1; 9 nucleotides line up with TRBD2. The CDR3 extends over 16 amino acids. The ends lost 3 bases at V and 1 base at J; junction bases unmatched: 4. Germline CDR1 reads LGHDT; CDR2 reads YNNKEL (reference sequence). The CDR3 sequence: CASSHGLALSYNEQFF. CDR3 DNA sequence: TGTGCCAGCAGCCACGGACTAGCGCTTTCCTACAATGAGCAGTTCTTC.

The chain uses TRBV5-1 and TRBJ1-1; 9 positions agree with TRBD1. Germline lookup yields CDR1 SGHRS and CDR2 YFSETQ. The CDR3 runs to 14 residues. Unmatched junction bases numbered 1, after V lost 3 bases and J lost 1 base. CDR3 DNA sequence: TGCGCCAGCAGCTCGGACAGGGGGAACACTGAAGCTTTCTTT. This encodes CASSSDRGNTEAFF.

V usage is TRBV19 and J usage is TRBJ2-5, with TRBD1 matching 7 bases. CDR1 LNHDA and CDR2 SQIVND come from the germline V gene (reference sequence). The length of the CDR3 is 15 residues. Trimming took 5 bases from V and 1 from J; bases not matched to a gene: 7. The CDR3 DNA sequence: TGTGCCAGTAGTTACGCCCCAGGGGGCCAAGAGACCCAGTACTTC. Its translation is CASSYAPGGQETQYF.

The CDR3 nucleotides read TGTGCCAGCAGTCTCACTAGCGGGAGCTACAATGAGCAGTTCTTC. Translating gives CASSLTSGSYNEQFF. This chain uses TRBV6-2 or TRBV6-3 with TRBJ2-1; TRBD2 matches at 11 bases. Germline CDR1 MNHEY, CDR2 SVGEGT. The ends lost 5 bases at V and 3 bases at J; junction bases unmatched: 3. The CDR3 runs to 15 residues.

This clone was counted between two and nine times. The chain joins TRBV5-1 to TRBJ2-7; the D gene is possibly TRBD2 (6 bases). The CDR3 is 14 residues long. Germline values: CDR1 SGHRS, CDR2 YFSETQ. Trimming shortened V by 4 bases and J by 1 base, and 12 bases separated the two germline ends. The DNA of the CDR3 is TGCGCCAGCAGCGCGGGACGGCTGTCCTACGAGCAGTACTTC. Translating it yields CASSAGRLSYEQYF.

The chain links TRBV5-6 to TRBJ2-7; 7 bases map to TRBD1. This CDR3 is 15 amino acids long. Trimming at V came to 0 bases and at J to 3 bases, leaving 6 bases not matched to a gene. Germline V gene data show CDR1 as SGHDT and CDR2 as YYEEEE. For the CDR3, the DNA is TGTGCCAGCAGCTTGGGGGGGACAGTGAACTACGAGCAGTACTTC. It translates to CASSLGGTVNYEQYF.

The chain has TRBV19 and TRBJ2-2, with TRBD1 matching 11 bases. J gave up 0 bases and V 4 bases, and 4 bases lay outside the gene matches. Germline CDR1 reads LNHDA; CDR2 reads SQIVND (reference sequence). The CDR3 loop spans 17 amino acids. This chain's CDR3 is CASSKGQGAANTGELFF. In nucleotides, the CDR3 is TGTGCCAGTAGTAAAGGACAGGGGGCCGCGAACACCGGGGAGCTGTTTTTT.

V gene TRBV29-1 combines with J gene TRBJ1-2; no clear D gene. Germline V CDR1 and CDR2: SQVTM, ANQGSEA. CDR3 length equals 11 residues. Trimming stripped 6 bases from V and 8 bases from J, with 13 bases between. CDR3 sequence reads: CSVGIGIGYTF. CDR3 nucleotide sequence: TGCAGCGTCGGGATCGGGATCGGCTACACCTTC.

The chain recombines TRBV18 with TRBJ1-2; 7 bases agree with TRBD1. Unmatched junction bases numbered 8, after V lost 3 bases and J lost 4 bases. The CDR3 totals 15 residues. Germline CDR1 reads KGHSH; CDR2 reads LQKENI. The CDR3 region is CASSPSMTGSYGYTF. The CDR3 nucleotides are TGTGCCAGCTCACCCTCGATGACAGGGAGCTATGGCTACACCTTC. The full variable domain, rest sourced from reference TRBV18 and TRBJ1-2, is NAGVMQNPRHLVRRRGQEARLRCSPMKGHSHVYWYRQLPEEGLKFMVYLQKENIIDESGMPKERFSAEFPKEGPSILRIQQVVRGDSAAYFCASSPSMTGSYGYTFGSGTRLTVV.

This clone was observed a handful of times. This sequence joins TRBV4-1 and TRBJ1-3; unclear D gene. Trimming pared 1 base from V and 0 bases from J, leaving 7 bases between. Germline V gives CDR1 MGHRA, CDR2 YSYEKL. This CDR3 contains 15 residues. The CDR3 DNA is TGCGCCAGCAGCCAAGGGTCGGTCTCTGGAAACACCATATATTTT. As protein: CASSQGSVSGNTIYF.

This clone has only one observation. This chain connects TRBV18 to TRBJ1-4; D perhaps matches TRBD1 (5 bases). The CDR3 consists of 16 residues. Trimming removed 6 bases at V and 8 bases at J, with 22 bases between. The germline V gene has CDR1 KGHSH and CDR2 LQKENI. The CDR3 bases are TGTGCCAGCTCTCCAGACATAGGGGTCGGACGGGAAAAACTGTTTTTT. Its protein is CASSPDIGVGREKLFF. The full variable domain, in which reference TRBV18 and TRBJ1-4 provide the parts outside the CDR3, is NAGVMQNPRHLVRRRGQEARLRCSPMKGHSHVYWYRQLPEEGLKFMVYLQKENIIDESGMPKERFSAEFPKEGPSILRIQQVVRGDSAAYFCASSPDIGVGREKLFFGSGTQLSVL.